This T cell receptor beta chain was retrieved from a study of T cells in Graves' hyperthyroidism and ophthalmopathy. Findings and limits, study-wide: Appearing also in blood were most of the thyroid clonotypes expanded above 0.001.

RNA transcripts provided the source from which TCR beta CDR3 regions were amplified. First-round RT-PCR targeting the TCR CDR3 was performed with the HTBI primer set. One entry per CDR3 protein results from TCRdb running MiXCR on the multiplex PCR reads. The sample lists fewer than 400,000 distinct CDR3 sequences; more than 13% were seen once. The CDR3 covers 15 residues. V was shortened by 0 bases and J by 2 bases, with 10 bases between the two germline ends. Germline V gene lookup returns CDR1 MNHNY and CDR2 SVGAGI (reference sequence). This clonotype was counted at least ten times. Its antigen remains unidentified. Researchers barred patients who had uncontrolled infection, other autoimmune disease, pregnancy or lactation. Each diagnosis drew on symptoms, thyroxine, TRAb, thyroid ultrasound and orbital computed tomography findings.

The sequence was obtained from a man aged 45-65 years with Graves' ophthalmopathy. The sample was blood. This chain connects TRBV6-6 to TRBJ1-2, with D maybe TRBD1 (5 bases). The CDR3 region is CASSYSGRGNYGYTF. The CDR3 DNA reads TGTGCCAGCAGTTACTCCGGACGGGGCAACTATGGCTACACCTTC.